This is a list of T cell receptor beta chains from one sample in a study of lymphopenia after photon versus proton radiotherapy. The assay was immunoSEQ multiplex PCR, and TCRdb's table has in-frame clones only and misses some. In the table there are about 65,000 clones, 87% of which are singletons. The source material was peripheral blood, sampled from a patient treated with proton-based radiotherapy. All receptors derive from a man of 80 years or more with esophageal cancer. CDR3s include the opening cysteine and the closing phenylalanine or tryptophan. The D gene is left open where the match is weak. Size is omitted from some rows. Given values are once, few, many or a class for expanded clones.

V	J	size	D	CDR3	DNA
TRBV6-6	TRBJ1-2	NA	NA	CASTPWANYYGYTF	TGTGCCAGCACCCCTTGGGCCAACTACTATGGCTACACCTTC
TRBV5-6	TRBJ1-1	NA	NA	CASSGLRGAEAFF	TGTGCCAGCAGCGGACTCAGGGGTGCTGAAGCTTTCTTT
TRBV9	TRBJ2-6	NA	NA	CASSVGSGANVLTF	TGTGCCAGCAGCGTGGGTTCTGGGGCCAACGTCCTGACTTTC
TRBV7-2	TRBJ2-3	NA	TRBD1	CASRTGGSDTQYF	TGTGCCAGCAGGACAGGGGGCTCAGATACGCAGTATTTT
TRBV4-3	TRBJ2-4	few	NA	CASSQDYATSKNIQYF	TGCGCCAGCAGCCAAGATTATGCAACTTCCAAAAACATTCAGTACTTC
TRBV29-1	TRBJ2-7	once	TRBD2	CSAQTPGLAGDEQYF	TGCAGCGCCCAAACCCCGGGACTAGCGGGAGACGAGCAGTACTTC
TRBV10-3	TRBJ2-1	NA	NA	CAISERGSSYNEQFF	TGTGCCATCAGTGAAAGGGGGTCCAGCTACAATGAGCAGTTCTTC
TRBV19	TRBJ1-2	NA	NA	CASSIGTATFYGYTF	TGTGCCAGTAGTATAGGGACAGCAACGTTCTATGGCTACACCTTC
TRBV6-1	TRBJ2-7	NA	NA	CASSDPAPYEQYF	TGTGCCAGCAGTGACCCGGCGCCCTACGAGCAGTACTTC
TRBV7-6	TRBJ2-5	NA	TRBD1	CASSRGQGQETQYF	TGTGCCAGCAGCCGTGGACAGGGCCAAGAGACCCAGTACTTC
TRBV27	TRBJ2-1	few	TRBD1	CASSLVDRLDEQFF	TGTGCCAGCAGTTTAGTGGACAGGCTGGATGAGCAGTTCTTC
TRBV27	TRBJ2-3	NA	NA	CASTQGSTDTQYF	TGTGCCAGCACTCAGGGGAGCACAGATACGCAGTATTTT
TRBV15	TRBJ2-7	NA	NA	CATRPGASSYEQYF	TGTGCCACCAGGCCCGGGGCAAGCTCCTACGAGCAGTACTTC
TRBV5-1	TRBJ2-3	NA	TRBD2	CASSLAILLAGNTDTQYF	TGCGCCAGCAGCTTGGCCATTTTACTAGCGGGGAACACAGATACGCAGTATTTT
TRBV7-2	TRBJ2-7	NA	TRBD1	CASSSQVGTGGEQYF	TGTGCCAGCAGCTCCCAAGTTGGGACAGGGGGCGAGCAGTACTTC
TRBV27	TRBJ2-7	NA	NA	CASSLSLGQSSYEQYF	TGTGCCAGCAGTTTATCCTTGGGGCAAAGCTCCTACGAGCAGTACTTC
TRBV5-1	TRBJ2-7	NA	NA	CASSLAGLIYEQYF	TGCGCCAGCAGCCTTGCGGGACTCATCTACGAGCAGTACTTC
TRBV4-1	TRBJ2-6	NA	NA	CASSQDHGSGANVLTF	TGCGCCAGCAGCCAAGATCACGGCTCTGGGGCCAACGTCCTGACTTTC
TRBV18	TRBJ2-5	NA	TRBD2	CASSIAGATRETQYF	TGTGCCAGCTCCATAGCGGGAGCGACCCGGGAGACCCAGTACTTC
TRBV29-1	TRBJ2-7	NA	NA	CSVGESAAYEQYF	TGCAGCGTTGGAGAATCAGCCGCCTACGAGCAGTACTTC
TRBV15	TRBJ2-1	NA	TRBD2	CATSRSLRTSGNYNEQFF	TGTGCCACCAGCCGATCCCTGAGGACTAGCGGTAACTACAATGAGCAGTTCTTC
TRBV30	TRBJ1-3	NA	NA	CAWSVVEQEAGNTIYF	TGTGCCTGGAGTGTTGTTGAGCAGGAGGCTGGAAACACCATATATTTT
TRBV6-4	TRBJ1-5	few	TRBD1	CASSPGTDQPQHF	TGTGCCAGCAGTCCCGGGACAGATCAGCCCCAGCATTTT
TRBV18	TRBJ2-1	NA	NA	CASSPPDGRAYNEQFF	TGTGCCAGCTCACCACCGGACGGCAGGGCCTACAATGAGCAGTTCTTC
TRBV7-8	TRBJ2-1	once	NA	CASSFGGGINNEQFF	TGTGCCAGCAGCTTTGGAGGGGGCATTAACAATGAGCAGTTCTTC
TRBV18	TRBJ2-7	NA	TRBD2	CASSPGAGVYEQYF	TGTGCCAGCTCTCCGGGAGCGGGAGTGTACGAGCAGTACTTC
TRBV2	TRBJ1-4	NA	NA	CASIPPGFGGEKLFF	TGTGCCAGCATCCCTCCCGGGTTCGGAGGGGAAAAACTGTTTTTT
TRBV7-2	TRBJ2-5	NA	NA	CASSQQVQETQYF	TGTGCCAGCAGCCAACAGGTCCAAGAGACCCAGTACTTC
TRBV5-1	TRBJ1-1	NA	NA	CASSLEGQNTEAFF	TGCGCCAGCAGCTTGGAGGGGCAGAACACTGAAGCTTTCTTT
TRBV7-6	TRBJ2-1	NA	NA	CASSVGTQSYNEQFF	TGTGCCAGCAGCGTTGGGACACAATCTTACAATGAGCAGTTCTTC
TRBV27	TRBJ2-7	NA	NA	CASSLGYEQYF	TGTGCCAGCAGTTTAGGGTACGAGCAGTACTTC
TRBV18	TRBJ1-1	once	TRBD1	CASSPTGGTEAFF	TGTGCCAGCTCACCAACAGGGGGCACTGAAGCTTTCTTT
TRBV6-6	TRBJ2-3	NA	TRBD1	CASSPGTGPTDTQYF	TGTGCCAGCAGTCCCGGGACAGGGCCCACAGATACGCAGTATTTT
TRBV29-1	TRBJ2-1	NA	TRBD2	CSPAGLAGNEQFF	TGCAGCCCGGCGGGGCTAGCGGGCAATGAGCAGTTCTTC
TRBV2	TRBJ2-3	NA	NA	CASVGLTDTQYF	TGTGCCAGCGTGGGCCTAACAGATACGCAGTATTTT
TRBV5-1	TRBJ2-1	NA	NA	CASSLGHTGNEQFF	TGCGCCAGCAGCTTGGGCCATACAGGGAATGAGCAGTTCTTC
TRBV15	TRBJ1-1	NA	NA	CATSREGFDEAFF	TGTGCCACCAGCAGAGAAGGGTTTGATGAAGCTTTCTTT
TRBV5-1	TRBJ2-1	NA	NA	CASTLGYGGEQFF	TGCGCCAGCACCTTAGGTTATGGTGGTGAGCAGTTCTTC
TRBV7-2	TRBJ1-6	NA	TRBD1	CASSPRTGGVHSPLHF	TGTGCCAGCAGCCCAAGGACAGGGGGCGTTCATTCACCCCTCCACTTT
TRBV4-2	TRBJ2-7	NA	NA	CASSQDDEQYF	TGTGCCAGCAGCCAAGATGACGAGCAGTACTTC
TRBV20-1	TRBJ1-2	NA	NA	CSADSNYGYTF	TGCAGTGCCGACAGTAACTATGGCTACACCTTC
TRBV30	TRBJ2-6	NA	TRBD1	CAWILSGGGGANVLTF	TGTGCCTGGATCTTATCAGGGGGCGGTGGGGCCAACGTCCTGACTTTC
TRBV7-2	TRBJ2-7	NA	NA	CASSSGTIYEQYF	TGTGCCAGCAGCTCCGGGACCATTTACGAGCAGTACTTC
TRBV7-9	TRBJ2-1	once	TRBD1	CASSPGQGGPNEQFF	TGTGCCAGCAGCCCGGGACAGGGAGGTCCCAATGAGCAGTTCTTC
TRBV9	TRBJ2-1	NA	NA	CASSETDSSYNEQFF	TGTGCCAGCAGCGAAACGGACAGCTCCTACAATGAGCAGTTCTTC
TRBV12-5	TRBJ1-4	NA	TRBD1	CASGWGNRGAEKLFF	TGTGCTAGTGGTTGGGGTAACAGGGGGGCCGAAAAACTGTTTTTT
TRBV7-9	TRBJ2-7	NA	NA	CASSLGQNYEQYF	TGTGCCAGCAGCCTAGGACAGAACTACGAGCAGTACTTC
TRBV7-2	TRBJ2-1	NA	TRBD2	CASSRTGTSGRNEQFF	TGTGCCAGCAGTCGAACCGGGACTAGCGGGAGGAATGAGCAGTTCTTC
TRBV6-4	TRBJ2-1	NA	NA	CASSDIGEGDEQFF	TGTGCCAGCAGTGACATAGGGGAGGGGGATGAGCAGTTCTTC
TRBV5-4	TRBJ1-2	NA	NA	CASSLVTAGIDYGYTF	TGTGCCAGCAGCTTGGTAACGGCCGGTATCGACTATGGCTACACCTTC
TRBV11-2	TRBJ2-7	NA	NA	CASSSAYEQYF	TGTGCCAGCAGCTCGGCCTACGAGCAGTACTTC
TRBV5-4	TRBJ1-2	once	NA	CASSLAPPNYGYTF	TGTGCCAGCAGCTTGGCCCCGCCCAACTATGGCTACACCTTC
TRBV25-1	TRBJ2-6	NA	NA	CASIRSGANVLTF	TGTGCCAGCATCAGGTCTGGGGCCAACGTCCTGACTTTC
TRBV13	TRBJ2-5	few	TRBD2	CASRKDVAGETQYF	TGTGCCAGCAGGAAGGACGTAGCGGGAGAGACCCAGTACTTC
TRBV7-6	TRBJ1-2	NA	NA	CASSLQGGVDGYTF	TGTGCCAGCAGCTTACAAGGAGGGGTGGATGGCTACACCTTC
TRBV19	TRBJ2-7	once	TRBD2	CASSIGSAGEIAYEQYF	TGTGCCAGTAGTATAGGGTCGGCGGGAGAGATAGCGTACGAGCAGTACTTC
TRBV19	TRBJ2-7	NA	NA	CASSATGGYEQYF	TGTGCCAGTAGTGCGACAGGAGGCTACGAGCAGTACTTC
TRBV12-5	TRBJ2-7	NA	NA	CASGPGQGGGVDEQYF	TGTGCTAGTGGCCCCGGACAGGGAGGGGGGGTCGACGAGCAGTACTTC
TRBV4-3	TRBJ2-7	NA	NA	CASSQEFGSYGQYF	TGCGCCAGCAGCCAAGAATTTGGGTCCTACGGGCAGTACTTC
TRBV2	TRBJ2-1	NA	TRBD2	CASKWLAGSGEQFF	TGTGCCAGCAAGTGGCTAGCGGGGAGCGGTGAGCAGTTCTTC